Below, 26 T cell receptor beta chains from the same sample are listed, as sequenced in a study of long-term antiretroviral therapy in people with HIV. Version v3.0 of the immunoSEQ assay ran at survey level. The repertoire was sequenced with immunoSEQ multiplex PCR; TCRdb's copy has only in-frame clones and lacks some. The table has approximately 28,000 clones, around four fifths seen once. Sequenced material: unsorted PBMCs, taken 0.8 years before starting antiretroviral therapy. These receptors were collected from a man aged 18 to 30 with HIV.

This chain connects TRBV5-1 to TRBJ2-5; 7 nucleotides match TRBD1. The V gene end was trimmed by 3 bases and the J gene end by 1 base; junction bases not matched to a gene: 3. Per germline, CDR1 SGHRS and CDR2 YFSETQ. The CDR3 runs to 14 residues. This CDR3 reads CASSWGTVQETQYF. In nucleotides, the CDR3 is TGCGCCAGCAGCTGGGGGACAGTCCAAGAGACCCAGTACTTC.

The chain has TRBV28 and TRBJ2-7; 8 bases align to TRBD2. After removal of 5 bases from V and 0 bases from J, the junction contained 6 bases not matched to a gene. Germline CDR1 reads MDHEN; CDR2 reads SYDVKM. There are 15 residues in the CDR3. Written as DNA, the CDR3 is TGTGCCAGCAGTCTACTAGCGGCGAGCTCCTACGAGCAGTACTTC. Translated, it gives CASSLLAASSYEQYF. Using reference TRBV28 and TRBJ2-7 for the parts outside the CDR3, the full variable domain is DVKVTQSSRYLVKRTGEKVFLECVQDMDHENMFWYRQDPGLGLRLIYFSYDVKMKEKGDIPEGYSVSREKKERFSLILESASTNQTSMYLCASSLLAASSYEQYFGPGTRLTVT.

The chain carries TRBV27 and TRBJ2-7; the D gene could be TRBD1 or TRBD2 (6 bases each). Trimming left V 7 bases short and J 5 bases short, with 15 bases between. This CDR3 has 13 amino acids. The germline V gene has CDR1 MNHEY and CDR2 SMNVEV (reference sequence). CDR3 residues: CASTPGGRNEQYF. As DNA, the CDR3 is TGTGCCAGCACACCCGGGGGCCGTAACGAGCAGTACTTC.

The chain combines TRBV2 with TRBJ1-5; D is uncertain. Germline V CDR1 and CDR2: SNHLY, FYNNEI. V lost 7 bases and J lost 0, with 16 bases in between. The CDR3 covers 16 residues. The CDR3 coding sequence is TGTGCCAGCACCCAAAACGGACGCGGTAGCAATCAGCCCCAGCATTTT. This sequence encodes CASTQNGRGSNQPQHF.

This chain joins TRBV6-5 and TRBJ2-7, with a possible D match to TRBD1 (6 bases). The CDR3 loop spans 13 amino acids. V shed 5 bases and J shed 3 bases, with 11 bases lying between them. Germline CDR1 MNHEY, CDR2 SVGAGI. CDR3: CASSAWTDYEQYF. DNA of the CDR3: TGTGCCAGCAGTGCCTGGACAGACTACGAGCAGTACTTC.

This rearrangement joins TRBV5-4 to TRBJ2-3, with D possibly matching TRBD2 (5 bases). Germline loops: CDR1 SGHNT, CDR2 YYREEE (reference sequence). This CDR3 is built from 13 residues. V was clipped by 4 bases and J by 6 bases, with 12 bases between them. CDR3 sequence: CASSGSPSDTQYF. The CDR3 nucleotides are TGTGCCAGCAGCGGGAGTCCTTCCGATACGCAGTATTTT.

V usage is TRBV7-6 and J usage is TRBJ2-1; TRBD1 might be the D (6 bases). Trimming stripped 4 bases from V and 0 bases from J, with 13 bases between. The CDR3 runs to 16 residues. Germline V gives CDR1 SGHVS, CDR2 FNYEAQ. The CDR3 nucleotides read TGTGCCAGCAGCTACGTAAGGGGACACTCCTACAATGAGCAGTTCTTC. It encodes CASSYVRGHSYNEQFF.

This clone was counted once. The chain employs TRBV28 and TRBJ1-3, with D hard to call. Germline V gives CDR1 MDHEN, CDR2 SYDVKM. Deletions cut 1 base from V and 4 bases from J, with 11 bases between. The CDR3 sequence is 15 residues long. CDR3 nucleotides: TGTGCCAGCAGTTTATTTTTCGACGGGGGAAACACCATATATTTT. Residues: CASSLFFDGGNTIYF.

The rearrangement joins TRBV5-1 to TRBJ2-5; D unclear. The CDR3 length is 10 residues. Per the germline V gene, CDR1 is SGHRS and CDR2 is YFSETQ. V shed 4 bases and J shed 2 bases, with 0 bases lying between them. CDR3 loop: CASSQETQYF. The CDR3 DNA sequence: TGCGCCAGCAGCCAAGAGACCCAGTACTTC.

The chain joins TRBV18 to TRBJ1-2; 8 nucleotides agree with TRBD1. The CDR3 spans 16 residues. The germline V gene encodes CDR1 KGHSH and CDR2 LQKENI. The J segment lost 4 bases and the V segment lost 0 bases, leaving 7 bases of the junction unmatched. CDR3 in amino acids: CASSPPDTGGSYGYTF. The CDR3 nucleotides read TGTGCCAGCTCACCACCTGATACAGGGGGAAGCTATGGCTACACCTTC.

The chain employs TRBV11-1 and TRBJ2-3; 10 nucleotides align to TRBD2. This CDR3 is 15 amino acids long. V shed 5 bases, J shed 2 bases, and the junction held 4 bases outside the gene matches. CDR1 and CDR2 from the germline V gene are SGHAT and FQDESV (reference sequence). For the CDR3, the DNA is TGTGCCAGCAGCCGTAGCGGGGGGCCCACAGATACGCAGTATTTT. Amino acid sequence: CASSRSGGPTDTQYF.

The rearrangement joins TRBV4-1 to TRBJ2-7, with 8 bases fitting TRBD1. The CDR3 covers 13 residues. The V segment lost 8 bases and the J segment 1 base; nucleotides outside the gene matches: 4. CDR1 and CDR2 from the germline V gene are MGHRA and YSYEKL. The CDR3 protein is CASSWTGSYEQYF. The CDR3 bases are TGCGCCAGCTCCTGGACAGGGTCCTACGAGCAGTACTTC.

The CDR3 DNA is TGCGCCAGCAGCGTGGACAGGGGGCTAAACTATGGCTACACCTTC. This translates into CASSVDRGLNYGYTF. The chain recombines TRBV5-1 with TRBJ1-2, with 11 bases fitting TRBD1. Germline CDR1 is SGHRS and CDR2 is YFSETQ. V trimming: 4 bases; J trimming: 2 bases; junction bases outside the gene matches: 4. The CDR3 length is 15 residues.

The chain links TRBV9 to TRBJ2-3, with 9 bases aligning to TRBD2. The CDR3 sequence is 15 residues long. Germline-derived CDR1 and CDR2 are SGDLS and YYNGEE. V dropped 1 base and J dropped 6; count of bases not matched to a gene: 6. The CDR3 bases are TGTGCCAGCAGCGTACTGGCGGGGGGGCTTGATACGCAGTATTTT. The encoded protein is CASSVLAGGLDTQYF.

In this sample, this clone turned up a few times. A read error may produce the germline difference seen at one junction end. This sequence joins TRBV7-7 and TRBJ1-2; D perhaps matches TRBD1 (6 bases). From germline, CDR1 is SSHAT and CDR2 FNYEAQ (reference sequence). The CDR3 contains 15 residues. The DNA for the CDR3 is TGTGCTAGCAGCAGGGGTGGAGGGAAGGGCTATGGCTACACCTTC. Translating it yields CASSRGGGKGYGYTF. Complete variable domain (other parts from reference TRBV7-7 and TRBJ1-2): GAGVSQSPRYKVTKRGQDVTLRCDPISSHATLYWYQQALGQGPEFLTYFNYEAQPDKSGLPSDRFSAERPEGSISTLTIQRTEQRDSAMYRCASSRGGGKGYGYTFGSGTRLTVV.

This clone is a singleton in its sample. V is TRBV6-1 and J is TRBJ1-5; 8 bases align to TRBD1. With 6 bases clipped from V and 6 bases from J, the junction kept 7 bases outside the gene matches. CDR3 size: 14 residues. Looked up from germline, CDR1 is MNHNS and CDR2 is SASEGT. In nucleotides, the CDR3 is TGTGCCAGCAGAGAAAACAGGGGGGCTCAGCCCCAGCATTTT. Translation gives CASRENRGAQPQHF.

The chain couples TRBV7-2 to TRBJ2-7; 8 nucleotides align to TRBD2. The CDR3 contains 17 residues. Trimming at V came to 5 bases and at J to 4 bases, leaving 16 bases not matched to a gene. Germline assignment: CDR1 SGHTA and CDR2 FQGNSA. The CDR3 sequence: CASSIDFSGNPLYEQYF. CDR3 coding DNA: TGTGCCAGCAGCATAGACTTTAGCGGGAACCCCCTTTACGAGCAGTACTTC.

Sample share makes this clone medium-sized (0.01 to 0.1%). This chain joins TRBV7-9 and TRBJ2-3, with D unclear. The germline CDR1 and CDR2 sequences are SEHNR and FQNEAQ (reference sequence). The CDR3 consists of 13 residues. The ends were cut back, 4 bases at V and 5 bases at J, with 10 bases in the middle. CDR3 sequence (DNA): TGTGCCAGCAGCTCATCTCTCTTAGATACGCAGTATTTT. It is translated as CASSSSLLDTQYF.

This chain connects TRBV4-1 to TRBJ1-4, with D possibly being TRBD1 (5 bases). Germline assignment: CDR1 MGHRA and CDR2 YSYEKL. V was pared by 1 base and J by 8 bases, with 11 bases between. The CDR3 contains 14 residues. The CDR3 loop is CASSQVQGGEKLFF. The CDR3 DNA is TGCGCCAGCAGCCAAGTGCAGGGAGGAGAAAAACTGTTTTTT.

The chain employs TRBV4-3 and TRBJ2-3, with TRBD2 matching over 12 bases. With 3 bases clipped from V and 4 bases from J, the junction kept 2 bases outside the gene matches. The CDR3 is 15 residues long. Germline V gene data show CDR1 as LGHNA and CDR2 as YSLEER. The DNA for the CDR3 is TGCGCCAGCAGCCAGCGACTAGCGGGAGCAGATACGCAGTATTTT. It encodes CASSQRLAGADTQYF.

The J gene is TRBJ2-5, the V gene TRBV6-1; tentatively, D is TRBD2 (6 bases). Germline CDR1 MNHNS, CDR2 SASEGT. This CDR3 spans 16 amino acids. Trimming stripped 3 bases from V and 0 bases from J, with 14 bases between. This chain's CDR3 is CASSDVFGGYQETQYF. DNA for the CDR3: TGTGCCAGCAGTGATGTTTTTGGGGGGTACCAAGAGACCCAGTACTTC.

CDR3 coding DNA: TGTGCCAGTAGCACAGGGTCTGGGAGAAACACCATATATTTT. It specifies CASSTGSGRNTIYF. The chain carries TRBV19 and TRBJ1-3; D may be TRBD1 (6 bases). Germline V lookup: CDR1 LNHDA, CDR2 SQIVND (reference sequence). The CDR3 sequence is 14 residues long. V lost 6 bases and J lost 5, with 14 bases in between.

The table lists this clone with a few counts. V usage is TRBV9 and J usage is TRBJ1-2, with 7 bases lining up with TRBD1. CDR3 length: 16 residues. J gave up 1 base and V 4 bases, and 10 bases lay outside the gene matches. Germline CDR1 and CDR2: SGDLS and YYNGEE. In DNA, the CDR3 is TGTGCCAGCAGCATCCCCAGGGCAGGGGGTAACTATGGCTACACCTTC. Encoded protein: CASSIPRAGGNYGYTF.

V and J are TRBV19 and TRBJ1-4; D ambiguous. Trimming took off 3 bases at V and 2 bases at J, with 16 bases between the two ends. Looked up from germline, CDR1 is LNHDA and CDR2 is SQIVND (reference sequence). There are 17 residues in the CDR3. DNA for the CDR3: TGTGCCAGTAGTATTCGATTGGAGTGGCGGACTAATGAAAAACTGTTTTTT. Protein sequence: CASSIRLEWRTNEKLFF.

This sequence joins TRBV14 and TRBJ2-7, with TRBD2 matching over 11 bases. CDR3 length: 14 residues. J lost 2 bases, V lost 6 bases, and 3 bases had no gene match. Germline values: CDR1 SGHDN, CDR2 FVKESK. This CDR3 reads CASRTSGTTYEQYF. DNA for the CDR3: TGTGCCAGCAGGACTAGCGGGACCACCTACGAGCAGTACTTC.

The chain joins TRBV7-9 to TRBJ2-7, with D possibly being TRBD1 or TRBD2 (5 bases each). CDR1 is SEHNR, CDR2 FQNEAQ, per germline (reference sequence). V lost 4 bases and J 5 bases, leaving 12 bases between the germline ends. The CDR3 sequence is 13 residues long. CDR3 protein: CASSSPLGDEQYF. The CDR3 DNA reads TGTGCCAGCAGCTCCCCCTTGGGGGACGAGCAGTACTTC.